This T cell receptor beta chain was observed in a study of T cell repertoires in cytomegalovirus infection. As for the study in general: Used in the study were CMV epitopes, some recently identified and HLA-C-restricted, others well-studied and HLA-B-restricted. Matching HLA type, along with CMV infection, was indicated by public TCR beta signatures.

Study-wide findings and caveats: The ex vivo response showed dominance by HLA-C-restricted CMV-specific TCR beta clonotypes. Adding up the frequency of public TCR beta families identified people who carried CMV plus the relevant HLA.

As concerns this clonotype: The antigen remains undetermined.

TCRdb re-called the reads with MiXCR, one entry per CDR3 protein. In the table there are about a million distinct CDR3 sequences, around 32% of which are singletons. The source material was cultured CD8+ T cells from PBMCs, sampled from culture after CMV antigen stimulation. The clonotype comes from a human donor in good health (CMV status not recorded). Some clones in this sample may be carry-over from other donors' samples.

The CDR3, as DNA: TGCGCCAGCAGCCAAACCCGGAGGTCTGGAAACACCATATATTTT. Amino acids: CASSQTRRSGNTIYF. The rearrangement uses TRBV4-3 and TRBJ1-3; no clear D gene. This CDR3 is built from 15 residues. The germline CDR1 and CDR2 sequences are LGHNA and YSLEER. The V gene lost 2 bases and the J gene lost 1 base, with 9 bases spanning the gap.